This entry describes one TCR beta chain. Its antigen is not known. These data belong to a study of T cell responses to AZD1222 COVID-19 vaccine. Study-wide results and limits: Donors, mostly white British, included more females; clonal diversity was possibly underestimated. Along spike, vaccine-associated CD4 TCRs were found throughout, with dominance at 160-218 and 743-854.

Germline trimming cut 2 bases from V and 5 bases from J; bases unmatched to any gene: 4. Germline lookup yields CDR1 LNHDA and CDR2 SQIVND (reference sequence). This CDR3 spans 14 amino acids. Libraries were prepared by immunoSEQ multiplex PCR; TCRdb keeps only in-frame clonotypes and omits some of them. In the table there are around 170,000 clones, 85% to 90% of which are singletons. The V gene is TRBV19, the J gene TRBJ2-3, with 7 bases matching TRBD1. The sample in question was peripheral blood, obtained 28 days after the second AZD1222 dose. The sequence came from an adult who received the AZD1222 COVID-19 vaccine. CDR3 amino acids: CASSIQGDRDTQYF. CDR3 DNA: TGTGCCAGTAGTATACAGGGGGATAGAGATACGCAGTATTTT.